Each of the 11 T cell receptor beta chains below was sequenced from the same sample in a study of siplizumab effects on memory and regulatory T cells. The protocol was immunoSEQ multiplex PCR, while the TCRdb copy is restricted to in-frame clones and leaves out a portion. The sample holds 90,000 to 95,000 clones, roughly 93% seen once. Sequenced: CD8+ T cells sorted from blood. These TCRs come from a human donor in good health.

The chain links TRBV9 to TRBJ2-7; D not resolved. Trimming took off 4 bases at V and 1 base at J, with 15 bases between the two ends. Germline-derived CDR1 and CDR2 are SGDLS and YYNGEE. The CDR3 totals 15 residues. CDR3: CASSPRFRLSYEQYF. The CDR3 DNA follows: TGTGCCAGCAGCCCCAGGTTCCGCTTATCCTACGAGCAGTACTTC.

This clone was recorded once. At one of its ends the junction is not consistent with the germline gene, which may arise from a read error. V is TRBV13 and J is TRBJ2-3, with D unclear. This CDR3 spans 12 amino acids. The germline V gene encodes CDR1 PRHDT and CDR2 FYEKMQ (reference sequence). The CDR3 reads CASSLRSDTQYF. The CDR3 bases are TGTGCCAGCAGCTTAAGATCAGACACGCAGTATTTT.

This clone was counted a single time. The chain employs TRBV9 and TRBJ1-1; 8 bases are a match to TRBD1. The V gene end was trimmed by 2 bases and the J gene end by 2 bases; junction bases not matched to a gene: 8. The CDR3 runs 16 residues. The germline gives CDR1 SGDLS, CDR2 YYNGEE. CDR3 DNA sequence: TGTGCCAGCAGCGTTGACAGGGGAAGCCGAAACACTGAAGCTTTCTTT. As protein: CASSVDRGSRNTEAFF. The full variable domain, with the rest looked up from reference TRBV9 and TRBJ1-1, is DSGVTQTPKHLITATGQRVTLRCSPRSGDLSVYWYQQSLDQGLQFLIQYYNGEERAKGNILERFSAQQFPDLHSELNLSSLELGDSALYFCASSVDRGSRNTEAFFGQGTRLTVV.

The CDR3 nucleotides read TGCGCCAGCAGCTTGGGACAGGGTCCCTACAATGAGCAGTTCTTC. As protein: CASSLGQGPYNEQFF. The gene calls are TRBV5-1 and TRBJ2-1; the match to TRBD1 covers 7 bases. V lost 0 bases to trimming and J lost 2 bases; unmatched junction nucleotides: 2. The CDR3 spans 15 residues. The germline V gene has CDR1 SGHRS and CDR2 YFSETQ.

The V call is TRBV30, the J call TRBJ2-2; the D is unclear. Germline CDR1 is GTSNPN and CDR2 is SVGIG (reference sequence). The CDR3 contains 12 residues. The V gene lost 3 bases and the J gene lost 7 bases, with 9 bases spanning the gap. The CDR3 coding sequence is TGTGCCTGGAGGGACCAAGGCGGGGAGCTGTTTTTT. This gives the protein CAWRDQGGELFF.

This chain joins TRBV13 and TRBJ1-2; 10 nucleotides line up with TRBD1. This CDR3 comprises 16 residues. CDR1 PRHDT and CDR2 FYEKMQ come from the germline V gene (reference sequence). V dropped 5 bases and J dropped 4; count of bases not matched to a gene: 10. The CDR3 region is CASSPSDRGRSYGYTF. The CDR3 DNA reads TGTGCCAGCAGCCCGTCCGACAGGGGGCGAAGCTATGGCTACACCTTC.

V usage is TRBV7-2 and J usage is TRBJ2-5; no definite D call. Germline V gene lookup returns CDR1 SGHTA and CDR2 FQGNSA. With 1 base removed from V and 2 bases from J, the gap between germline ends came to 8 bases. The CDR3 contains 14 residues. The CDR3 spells CASSLVLRQETQYF. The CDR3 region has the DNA TGTGCCAGCAGCTTAGTGTTGCGGCAAGAGACCCAGTACTTC.

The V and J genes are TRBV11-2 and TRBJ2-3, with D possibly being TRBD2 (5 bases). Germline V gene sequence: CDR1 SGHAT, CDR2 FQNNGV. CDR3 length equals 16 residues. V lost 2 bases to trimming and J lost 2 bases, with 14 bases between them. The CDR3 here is CASSLRRGNPTDTQYF. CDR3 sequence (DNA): TGTGCCAGCAGCTTAAGACGGGGAAACCCCACAGATACGCAGTATTTT.

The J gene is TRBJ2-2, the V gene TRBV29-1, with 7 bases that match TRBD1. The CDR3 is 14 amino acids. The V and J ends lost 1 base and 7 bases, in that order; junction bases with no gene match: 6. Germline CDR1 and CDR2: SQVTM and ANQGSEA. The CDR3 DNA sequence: TGCAGCGTTGAAGCAACGACAGGGTTCGGGGAGCTGTTTTTT. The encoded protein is CSVEATTGFGELFF.

The CDR3 coding sequence is TGTGCCAGCAGCGACCCGGAAAACTATGGCTACACCTTC. Translating gives CASSDPENYGYTF. V usage is TRBV27 and J usage is TRBJ1-2; D call uncertain. Looked up from germline, CDR1 is MNHEY and CDR2 is SMNVEV (reference sequence). This CDR3 comprises 13 residues. Trimming took off 6 bases at V and 2 bases at J, with 10 bases between the two ends.

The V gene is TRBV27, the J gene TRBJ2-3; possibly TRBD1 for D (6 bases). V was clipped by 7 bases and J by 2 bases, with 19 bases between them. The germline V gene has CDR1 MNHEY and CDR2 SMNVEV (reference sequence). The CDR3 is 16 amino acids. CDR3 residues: CASTAVGQINTDTQYF. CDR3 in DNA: TGTGCCAGCACCGCCGTAGGACAGATTAACACAGATACGCAGTATTTT.